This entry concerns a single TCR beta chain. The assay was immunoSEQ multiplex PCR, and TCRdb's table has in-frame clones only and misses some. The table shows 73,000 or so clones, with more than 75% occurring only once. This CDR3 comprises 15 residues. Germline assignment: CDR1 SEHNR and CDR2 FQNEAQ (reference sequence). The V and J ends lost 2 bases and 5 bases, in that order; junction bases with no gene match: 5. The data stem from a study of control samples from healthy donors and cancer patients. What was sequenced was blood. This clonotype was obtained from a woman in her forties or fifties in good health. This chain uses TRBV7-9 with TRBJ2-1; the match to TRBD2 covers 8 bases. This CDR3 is CASSLLGGRNNEQFF. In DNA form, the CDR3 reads TGTGCCAGCAGCTTACTTGGCGGGAGGAACAATGAGCAGTTCTTC.